This T cell receptor (beta chain) is drawn from a study of cytomegalovirus exposure and HLA in healthy donors (dated by TCRdb to 2016 to 2017). At the level of the whole study: An earlier analysis of roughly 500 of the donors reported over 250 Gb of sequence data and 90 million to 120 million unique TCR beta sequences obtained from roughly 180 million T cells. Alongside the repertoire data, information on donor age, sex, ethnicity and CMV serostatus was compiled. The number of donors typed differed by locus, with 629-630 for A, B, C, DRB1 and DQB1, around 500 for DQA1, 600 to 610 for DPA1, and approximately 470 for DPB1. The aim of the study was to test whether cataloging public T cell receptors could identify signatures of past pathogen exposure. To predict cytomegalovirus infection status, the study brought together high-throughput TCR immunosequencing, statistical association of individual TCRs with disease status, and machine learning. The later analysis used no new phenotypic data to find candidate immune exposures, relying instead on TCR beta sequences and their occurrence across donors. Along with the roughly 700-subject first cohort, a separate validation cohort of some 130 different subjects was used. In a later analysis, previously published TCR beta repertoires from 666 donors were re-analyzed and high-resolution HLA genotyping was added so that TCR occurrence patterns could be studied. The study used immunosequencing to profile the T cell repertoires of 670 or so subjects and linked those repertoires to cytomegalovirus serostatus. Genome-wide SNP genotypes for about 55% of the roughly 670 donors were used in a later genetic analysis, which treated that subset as a discovery cohort. Several DR-DQ haplotypes were handled as single units for association and clustering, since linkage in the cohort was strong. An early release covering over 500 HLA-typed donors comprised about 310 gigabases of sequencing data and 85 million or so unique TCR sequences. All discovery cohort repertoires had been generated on a single sequencing platform. HLA typing covered class I and class II loci at four-digit resolution. Of the approximately 400 genotyped donors, approximately 82% fell in the genetic ancestry cluster associated with self-reported Caucasian donors. Among approximately 370 genotyped donors of the cohort, an average of about 240,000 unique TCR beta nucleotide sequences was sequenced per donor, of which 15% to 20% were non-productive. To decide whether each TCR beta V gene segment behaved as functional or pseudogenic, an earlier analysis of some 540 of the donors relied on high-throughput TCR beta sequencing.

On this clone itself: This clone's antigen is unknown. One base away there is no much larger clone; base qualities are not given.

Library construction relied on the immunoSEQ multiplex PCR assay. A mixture of 60 forward primers for TCR Vbeta segments and 13 reverse primers for TCR Jbeta segments was used in the multiplex PCR. Amplification of the CDR3 region of rearranged TCR beta genes was performed with a multiplex PCR assay on genomic DNA. The amplified TCR beta libraries were sequenced on the Illumina HiSeq System as 87-base-pair reads. In the source study's methods: Across the 670 or so repertoires, a later analysis counted tens of millions of unique TCR beta chains, around 11 million of which were shared by at least two donors. A nearest-neighbor algorithm error-corrected the raw reads and collapsed the reads into unique sequences, merging closely related sequences to remove PCR and sequencing errors. V, D and J gene segments were assigned by aligning CDR3 sequences to IMGT reference sequences. For a sequence to be retained, a match of at least six nucleotides was required to both a V gene segment and a J gene segment. Rearrangements were classified as productive when the CDR3 lacked stop codons and remained in frame with V and J, and all other rearrangements were classified as non-productive. Following IMGT convention, CDR3 was defined as the stretch from the second conserved V-encoded cysteine up to the conserved J-encoded phenylalanine. Sequences without an unambiguous match to a single V gene segment were excluded from the earlier analysis of 450 to 650 of the donors. In an earlier analysis of more than 500 of the donors, a V segment was called functional when productive rearrangements were above 56.7%, and segregating when the standard deviation between donors exceeded 5%. A statistical classification framework was built for diagnosing cytomegalovirus status from the catalog of TCR beta chain sequences. V and J gene assignment, in a later analysis, came from comparing TCR nucleotide sequences with IMGT/GENE-DB human TR gene sequences. Using the TCRdist pipeline, a later analysis assigned CDR3 sequences along with most-parsimonious VDJ recombination scenarios. In a later analysis, each TCR beta chain was defined by its CDR3 amino acid sequence together with its V-gene family, and reads without a unique V-gene family were excluded. As a way to deal with suspected cross-contamination and a sequencing artifact, a later analysis dropped more than 500 nucleotide sequences that were highly shared and had low generation probability. In a later analysis, a clonal expansion index for each public chain was calculated from normalized within-repertoire ranks of inferred template counts. Generation probabilities in a later analysis came from a VDJ recombination model fitted to out-of-frame rearrangements, and those results were checked against IGoR. Hypergeometric tests were used in a later analysis to score TCR-TCR, TCR-HLA and TCR-CMV co-occurrence, with a repertoire-size bias correction applied to the TCR pairs. In a later analysis, false discovery rates were estimated by permuting HLA or CMV assignments 20 times. In a later analysis, co-occurring TCRs were grouped using DBSCAN, and TCRdist sequence similarity was added for clustering within HLA-allele-positive subsets. For co-occurrence clustering, repertoires with fewer than 30,000 or more than 120,000 public chains were excluded, along with 5 or 6 repertoires with anomalous nucleotide sharing. Held by TCRdb, this immuneACCESS table contains in-frame sequences only and omits some clones. Under half of the omission traces to an unresolved V gene where checked; the cause of the rest is unknown. V and J calls and clone size follow that table, whereas D and trimming were derived from the DNA. The sample table lists about 120,000 clones, over 70% of them with a count of one. 4% of the sample comes from the top ten.

CDR1 is given as SGHRS and CDR2 as YFSETQ, both from the germline V gene. V trim: 4 bases; J trim: 6 bases; unmatched bases: 12. The CDR3 has 15 amino acids, counting the end cysteine and phenylalanine. The CDR3 DNA has 45 bases and is translated from base 1. The cohort was made up of approximately 700 healthy bone marrow donors. At the time of sampling, every cohort member was nominally healthy, though immune exposures that went unrecorded were likely present. The donor was CMV seropositive and was included in the group of 290 or so seropositive cohort members. A peripheral blood sample was collected from each donor, and TCR beta sequencing was performed on peripheral blood mononuclear cells. The Qiagen DNeasy Blood Extraction Kit was used to extract genomic DNA from the blood cell samples. Points the paper makes about the study in general: The authors suggested that the approach could potentially be generalized to other disease states and immunological phenotypes. Some 16 rarely observed V segments, including chromosome 9 orphons, were excluded from the earlier analysis of a few hundred of the donors because counts were too low. HLA typing was unavailable for some donors at each locus, so association tests used only the typed subset. Linkage disequilibrium might explain the correlated functional status among segregating V segments, but an unknown experimental factor could not be ruled out. Across donors, most TCR sequences were observed very rarely, whereas some public TCRs were present in many individuals. The sequencing pipeline was judged likely to have produced a cluster of highly shared sequence variants as a technical artifact. A few of the identified cytomegalovirus-associated TCR beta chains were confirmed in vitro to be specific for cytomegalovirus antigens. The presence/absence analyses assumed that sequencing depth was roughly uniform across donors, and that assumption may not be true. Because the 87-base-pair reads could not distinguish some IMGT-functional V segments, including TRBV6-2 and TRBV6-3, those segments were excluded. In a later analysis, TCR association rates were found to vary across HLA loci, with the most associated TCRs seen for DRB1 alleles and the fewest for HLA-C alleles. A further reported finding was that TCR beta sequences accurately predicted the HLA-A and HLA-B alleles for most subjects in the first cohort. This cohort had only TCR beta chains sequenced, and the lack of alpha or paired-chain data limited which features could be detected. When HLA alleles, especially DR and DQ, strongly co-occurred, attributing TCR associations to individual alleles was difficult. In the study, some 180 TCR beta chains were listed as associated with cytomegalovirus. In a later analysis, most CMV-associated TCR beta chains were found to appear HLA-restricted, with HLA associations seemingly driven largely by CMV exposure. A later analysis reported that several top co-occurrence clusters appeared linked to parvovirus B19, influenza, CMV and Epstein-Barr virus. A later genetic analysis associated a missense DCLRE1C variant with V-gene and J-gene trimming of TCR beta chains, and an independent cohort replicated the association. At a false discovery rate of 0.05, a later analysis linked about 16,000 TCR beta sequences to specific HLA alleles. The classifier was reported to diagnose cytomegalovirus status with high specificity and sensitivity in both the original and validation cohorts. In a later analysis, HLA-associated TCR beta chains were found to be more clonally expanded and to have lower generation probabilities than equally common non-associated chains. In a later genetic analysis, fewer N-insertions in productive TCRs were reported among donors in an Asian-associated ancestry cluster than the roughly 640-donor mean. CMV serostatus was the only immune exposure information available for the cohort. An earlier analysis of 587 of the donors showed that most TCR beta V segments appeared in productive rearrangements either about 87% or about 30% of the time, which broadly matched IMGT annotations.

The rearranged segments are TRBV5-1 and TRBJ1-1, and 7 junction bases match TRBD1. The sequence was obtained from a man between 18 and 29 years old in good health and CMV-seropositive. Material: PBMCs. The CDR3: CASSTRGRFDAEAFF. The sequenced DNA is TGCGCCAGCAGCACGAGGGGGCGGTTCGACGCTGAAGCTTTCTTT.